This TCR beta chain comes out of a study of T-cell reconstitution after alpha-beta-depleted transplantation in children. General study findings and limits: Reports say that about two months after transplant, the alpha-beta T cells came out of several hundred graft clones that had expanded. Surviving recipient cells, namely T cells and thymic progenitors, were the source of high day-60 TCRbeta diversity in some patients. It was newly produced T cells that mostly accounted for T-cell counts and diversity one year after transplant.

The V gene lost 8 bases and the J gene lost 2 bases, with 16 bases spanning the gap. This CDR3 region has 15 residues. This clonotype was seen a few times. Its antigen is not identified. As it was prepared, the TCRbeta library received unique molecular identifiers. TCRdb independently ran MiXCR on the PCR reads; one entry per CDR3 protein. The data contain hundreds of thousands of distinct CDR3 sequences, more than 20% of them singletons. The receptor's source is a boy under two years old who had a stem cell transplant for acute myeloid leukemia, so the T cells may come from the graft donor. The source material was PBMCs, mostly from graft donor cells, sampled 360 days after TCRalphabeta/CD19-depleted stem cell transplant. The chain links TRBV12-3 or TRBV12-4 to TRBJ1-3, with D possibly matching TRBD1 (6 bases). The CDR3 sequence: CASGQQGGTGNTIYF. The DNA of the CDR3 is TGTGCCAGCGGTCAACAGGGCGGCACTGGAAACACCATATATTTT.